The 23 T cell receptor beta chains below were found in one sample sequenced in a study of OX40 agonist ivuxolimab in advanced cancers. Data came from immunoSEQ multiplex PCR; TCRdb stores just in-frame clones and leaves some out. Of around 45,000 clones listed, around 80% are singletons. The sample in question was CD4+ or CD8+ T cells sorted from blood, obtained in a trial of the OX40 agonist ivuxolimab. Receptors originate from an adult with an advanced solid tumor such as melanoma, head and neck, liver or kidney cancer.

The table lists this clone with a count of one. The chain uses TRBV11-2 and TRBJ2-3, with 8 positions matching TRBD2. In germline, CDR1 is SGHAT, CDR2 FQNNGV. J lost 3 bases, V lost 5 bases, and 10 bases had no gene match. This CDR3 is 16 amino acids long. CDR3 nucleotide sequence: TGTGCCAGCAGCCGGTCGGGGGGGCAGTGGACAGATACGCAGTATTTT. This translates into CASSRSGGQWTDTQYF.

The chain has TRBV14 and TRBJ2-7, with TRBD1 matching over 9 bases. V shed 5 bases and J 3 bases; nucleotides not matched to a gene: 11. The CDR3 contains 16 residues. Germline V gene data show CDR1 as SGHDN and CDR2 as FVKESK. CDR3 sequence (DNA): TGTGCCAGCAGCGTAGCCGGGACAGGGATCCTCTACGAGCAGTACTTC. Translating it yields CASSVAGTGILYEQYF.

The gene calls are TRBV5-1 and TRBJ2-7; possibly TRBD1 for D (5 bases). This CDR3 contains 14 residues. The germline V gene encodes CDR1 SGHRS and CDR2 YFSETQ. V shed 5 bases and J shed 6 bases, with 18 bases lying between them. CDR3 sequence reads: CASRQDGPEGEQYF. In DNA form, the CDR3 reads TGCGCCAGCAGACAGGACGGACCAGAAGGCGAGCAGTACTTC.

The chain couples TRBV10-3 to TRBJ1-4; unclear D gene. This CDR3 region has 13 residues. Between the trimmed V and J ends, which lost 6 bases and 8 bases, there was a span of 13 bases. Germline CDR1 and CDR2: ENHRY and SYGVKD. In nucleotides, the CDR3 is TGTGCCATCAGCCCAGATACGGGGGAAAAACTGTTTTTT. It specifies CAISPDTGEKLFF.

This chain joins TRBV28 and TRBJ2-7; 11 bases align to TRBD2. The CDR3 consists of 15 residues. J lost 3 bases, V lost 5 bases, and 6 bases had no gene match. Germline V gene sequence: CDR1 MDHEN, CDR2 SYDVKM. In DNA, the CDR3 is TGTGCCAGCAGTGCTCCGGGACTAGCGGACTACGAGCAGTACTTC. Residues: CASSAPGLADYEQYF.

The V and J genes are TRBV13 and TRBJ1-4; D is possibly TRBD1 (6 bases). CDR1 is PRHDT and CDR2 is FYEKMQ in the germline V gene (reference sequence). The CDR3 spans 13 residues. V lost 5 bases and J 8 bases, leaving 12 bases between the germline ends. For the CDR3, the DNA is TGTGCCAGCAGCACCACAGGGAACGAAAAACTGTTTTTT. It specifies CASSTTGNEKLFF.

The chain has TRBV28 and TRBJ1-4, with unresolved D. The CDR3 spans 16 residues. V dropped 7 bases and J dropped 6 bases, with 21 bases sitting between them. Germline CDR1 MDHEN, CDR2 SYDVKM. The CDR3 nucleotides read TGTGCCAGCACCTCCTTCCAGGCCGCGGAGGATGAAAAACTGTTTTTT. It specifies CASTSFQAAEDEKLFF.

The V call is TRBV19, the J call TRBJ2-2, with D possibly being TRBD1 (7 bases). Trimming stripped 7 bases from V and 3 bases from J, with 18 bases between. The CDR3 loop spans 16 amino acids. Germline V gives CDR1 LNHDA, CDR2 SQIVND (reference sequence). The CDR3 bases are TGTGCCAGTACCGCTCGGGGCAGGGGGGACACCGGGGAGCTGTTTTTT. It specifies CASTARGRGDTGELFF.

The genes are TRBV28 and TRBJ1-2; D ambiguous. The germline CDR1 and CDR2 sequences are MDHEN and SYDVKM. Trimming removed 6 bases from V and 4 bases from J, with 9 bases in between. The CDR3 runs 12 residues. The CDR3: CASRSQAYGYTF. The CDR3 region has the DNA TGTGCCAGCAGATCCCAGGCCTATGGCTACACCTTC.

The count of this clone is one. The rearrangement links TRBV28 to TRBJ1-2, with unresolved D. V lost 2 bases to trimming and J lost 0 bases, with 22 bases between them. The length of the CDR3 is 19 residues. The germline gives CDR1 MDHEN, CDR2 SYDVKM. CDR3 residues: CASSLVRAGGFPPNYGYTF. The CDR3 region has the DNA TGTGCCAGCAGTTTAGTCCGGGCGGGCGGCTTTCCCCCTAACTATGGCTACACCTTC.

To note about this clone: The same CDR3 can be traced to other DNA sequences in this sample. This sequence joins TRBV6-5 and TRBJ1-1, with 7 bases identical to TRBD1. CDR3 length: 14 residues. The trim removed 6 bases at V and 0 bases at J, leaving 4 bases unmatched. CDR1 MNHEY and CDR2 SVGAGI come from the germline V gene. For the CDR3, the DNA is TGTGCCAGCAGCAAACAGGGGATGAACACTGAAGCTTTCTTT. It is translated as CASSKQGMNTEAFF.

The chain employs TRBV30 and TRBJ1-6; weak D call: TRBD1 (5 bases). V shed 4 bases and J shed 7 bases, with 11 bases lying between them. The CDR3 spans 13 residues. Germline loops: CDR1 GTSNPN, CDR2 SVGIG (reference sequence). The CDR3 protein is CAWTGTWNSPLHF. The CDR3 DNA follows: TGTGCCTGGACCGGGACGTGGAATTCACCCCTCCACTTT.

This clone was found a few times. This chain connects TRBV5-1 to TRBJ1-6, with TRBD1 matching 12 bases. In germline, CDR1 is SGHRS, CDR2 YFSETQ. This CDR3 comprises 18 residues. The V and J ends lost 4 bases and 9 bases, in that order; junction bases with no gene match: 14. CDR3 sequence reads: CASSPSPGTGGAGSPLHF. The DNA of the CDR3 is TGCGCCAGCAGCCCTAGTCCCGGGACAGGGGGCGCGGGTTCACCCCTCCACTTT. The whole variable domain, filled in from reference TRBV5-1 and TRBJ1-6, reads KAGVTQTPRYLIKTRGQQVTLSCSPISGHRSVSWYQQTPGQGLQFLFEYFSETQRNKGNFPGRFSGRQFSNSRSEMNVSTLELGDSALYLCASSPSPGTGGAGSPLHFGNGTRLTVT.

The CDR3: CASSPDAWETQYF. DNA for the CDR3: TGTGCCAGCAGCCCGGATGCCTGGGAGACCCAGTACTTC. The rearrangement links TRBV7-2 to TRBJ2-5; D is unresolved. This CDR3 contains 13 residues. The germline V gene has CDR1 SGHTA and CDR2 FQGNSA. V lost 5 bases to trimming and J lost 5 bases, with 12 bases between them.

The V call is TRBV11-3, the J call TRBJ2-2, with 13 bases that match TRBD2. The junction had 6 bases not matched to a gene; V was cut back by 1 base and J by 4 bases. Germline CDR1 SGHNT, CDR2 YENEEA. This CDR3 contains 18 residues. CDR3 DNA sequence: TGTGCCAGCAGCTTAGCCCCGACTAGCGGGAGGTTCACCGGGGAGCTGTTTTTT. Its translation: CASSLAPTSGRFTGELFF. The variable domain in full, with the rest retrieved from reference TRBV11-3 and TRBJ2-2, is EAGVVQSPRYKIIEKKQPVAFWCNPISGHNTLYWYLQNLGQGPELLIRYENEEAVDDSQLPKDRFSAERLKGVDSTLKIQPAELGDSAVYLCASSLAPTSGRFTGELFFGEGSRLTVL.

The chain recombines TRBV6-5 with TRBJ2-3; D is unresolved. The CDR3 is 12 amino acids. Per germline, CDR1 MNHEY and CDR2 SVGAGI. V was cut by 6 bases and J by 4 bases, with 8 bases left in between. The CDR3 DNA sequence: TGTGCCAGCAGGGCCCCATCAGATACGCAGTATTTT. Amino acids: CASRAPSDTQYF.

V gene TRBV5-1 combines with J gene TRBJ2-2, with unresolved D. V lost 5 bases and J lost 1, with 6 bases in between. The CDR3 consists of 13 residues. Germline-derived CDR1 and CDR2 are SGHRS and YFSETQ. The CDR3 sequence: CASRYENTGELFF. Written as DNA, the CDR3 is TGCGCCAGCAGATACGAGAACACCGGGGAGCTGTTTTTT.

J is TRBJ1-2 and V is TRBV19; D not resolved. This CDR3 region has 14 residues. V was clipped by 4 bases and J by 0 bases, with 9 bases between them. Germline V gives CDR1 LNHDA, CDR2 SQIVND (reference sequence). CDR3 DNA: TGTGCCAGTAGTAAGATAGAGGCTAACTATGGCTACACCTTC. It translates to CASSKIEANYGYTF.

As concerns this clone: At one boundary the junction diverges from the germline segment, which might be a read error. The chain joins TRBV27 to TRBJ2-5; TRBD1 agrees at 9 bases. CDR1 is MNHEY and CDR2 is SMNVEV in the germline V gene (reference sequence). The CDR3 sequence is 16 residues long. CDR3 nucleotide sequence: TGTGCCAGCAGCCCTAACCGGGACAGGGTTTTGGAGACCCAGCACTTC. This gives the protein CASSPNRDRVLETQHF.

The chain employs TRBV28 and TRBJ2-7, with TRBD2 matching 11 bases. Per germline, CDR1 MDHEN and CDR2 SYDVKM. The CDR3 sequence is 13 residues long. The junction had 1 base not matched to a gene; V was cut back by 3 bases and J by 6 bases. DNA for the CDR3: TGTGCCAGCAGTTTCGGACTAGCGGGCGAGCAGTACTTC. It specifies CASSFGLAGEQYF.

The chain links TRBV28 to TRBJ1-2; no clear D. Germline V gene data show CDR1 as MDHEN and CDR2 as SYDVKM. V lost 3 bases to trimming and J lost 1 base, with 6 bases between them. The CDR3 has 13 residues. The CDR3 nucleotides are TGTGCCAGCAGTTTGAGGGTTAACTATGGCTACACCTTC. Translated: CASSLRVNYGYTF.

This chain connects TRBV9 to TRBJ2-3, with a tentative D call TRBD2 (6 bases). V was pared by 1 base and J by 2 bases, with 14 bases between. Germline CDR1 and CDR2: SGDLS and YYNGEE. The CDR3 sequence is 16 residues long. For the CDR3, the DNA is TGTGCCAGCAGCGTATCGGCGGGGCCTTACACAGATACGCAGTATTTT. It specifies CASSVSAGPYTDTQYF.

This clone was detected only a few times. The genes are TRBV6-5 and TRBJ1-2; D gene uncertain. This CDR3 has 14 residues. Germline CDR1 MNHEY, CDR2 SVGAGI. V dropped 0 bases and J dropped 6 bases, with 11 bases sitting between them. Here the CDR3 DNA reads TGTGCCAGCAGTTACTCTCCAATTTCAAATGGCTACACCTTC. Encoded protein: CASSYSPISNGYTF.